This entry lists 30 T cell receptor beta chains sequenced from one sample in a study of T-cell reconstitution after alpha-beta-depleted transplantation in children. It was with unique molecular identifiers that the TCRbeta library was prepared. TCRdb reprocessed the PCR reads via MiXCR and lists one record per CDR3 protein. The table lists about 240,000 distinct CDR3 sequences, 12% of them singletons. This specimen consisted of PBMCs from the stem cell graft donor, obtained from the stem cell graft. Every receptor here comes from a human donor who donated a stem cell graft to a child with acute lymphoblastic leukemia.

The chain recombines TRBV30 with TRBJ2-1; 7 nucleotides match TRBD2. J was trimmed by 6 bases and V by 8 bases; bases with no gene match: 4. Germline lookup yields CDR1 GTSNPN and CDR2 SVGIG (reference sequence). This CDR3 is 11 amino acids long. The CDR3 is CALGRGNEQFF. CDR3 nucleotide sequence: TGTGCCCTTGGGAGGGGCAATGAGCAGTTCTTC.

This clonotype was found many times. CDR3 nucleotides: TGCAGTGCTAGAGGGGATATTAGCAATCAGCCCCAGCATTTT. It yields the protein CSARGDISNQPQHF. V is TRBV20-1 and J is TRBJ1-5; D unclear. This CDR3 region has 14 residues. V lost 1 base to trimming and J lost 0 bases, with 7 bases between them. CDR1 and CDR2 (germline): DFQATT, SNEGSKA (reference sequence).

The chain uses TRBV19 and TRBJ2-3; perhaps TRBD2 as D (5 bases). This CDR3 has 14 residues. V lost 5 bases and J lost 4, with 13 bases in between. Germline V lookup: CDR1 LNHDA, CDR2 SQIVND (reference sequence). The CDR3 region is CASSLGLPPDTQYF. The CDR3 coding sequence is TGTGCCAGTAGTCTTGGACTGCCCCCAGATACGCAGTATTTT.

This clonotype was recorded many times. This sequence joins TRBV9 and TRBJ2-1, with D possibly TRBD2 on 5 matching bases. This CDR3 region has 13 residues. Germline V lookup: CDR1 SGDLS, CDR2 YYNGEE. V lost 2 bases, J lost 9 bases, and 12 bases lay in between. CDR3 nucleotide sequence: TGTGCCAGCAGCGTTCGGGGTCTAGGTGAGCAGTTCTTC. It codes for CASSVRGLGEQFF.

This clonotype occurred many times. This sequence joins TRBV7-2 and TRBJ2-3; 8 bases line up with TRBD2. This CDR3 spans 13 amino acids. In germline, CDR1 is SGHTA, CDR2 FQGNSA. After removal of 1 base from V and 14 bases from J, the junction contained 8 bases not matched to a gene. The CDR3 here is CASSLEAGGNAYF. CDR3 coding DNA: TGTGCCAGCAGCTTAGAGGCGGGGGGCAATGCGTATTTT.

This clonotype was recorded at least ten times. The V and J genes are TRBV6-2 or TRBV6-3 and TRBJ1-1; weak D call: TRBD1 (6 bases). The V gene lost 2 bases and the J gene lost 7 bases, with 8 bases spanning the gap. CDR3 length equals 12 residues. CDR1 is MNHEY and CDR2 is SVGEGT in the germline V gene. The DNA of the CDR3 is TGTGCCAGCAGTTACGGGGGCGGTGAAGCTTTCTTT. Its protein is CASSYGGGEAFF.

This clonotype has ten or more counts. The chain carries TRBV4-2 and TRBJ1-6, with 10 bases matching TRBD1. CDR1 and CDR2 from the germline V gene are LGHNA and YNFKEQ. V lost 4 bases and J lost 14; bases outside the gene matches: 11. The length of the CDR3 is 15 residues. DNA for the CDR3: TGTGCCAGCAGCCGAACCGGGACAGGGGACTCGGCCCTCCACTTT. The encoded protein is CASSRTGTGDSALHF.

This clonotype was recorded many times. The genes are TRBV29-1 and TRBJ2-2; D not resolved. Germline V gene data show CDR1 as SQVTM and CDR2 as ANQGSEA. V lost 6 bases and J 0 bases, leaving 14 bases between the germline ends. The CDR3 has 15 amino acids. CDR3 sequence: CSVAPRAANTGELFF. The CDR3 region has the DNA TGCAGCGTCGCCCCCCGGGCCGCGAACACCGGGGAGCTGTTTTTT.

The CDR3 region is CSVEVYRATHGEAFF. The DNA for the CDR3 is TGCAGCGTTGAAGTTTACCGGGCAACTCACGGTGAAGCTTTCTTT. This chain uses TRBV29-1 with TRBJ1-1, with D unclear. Germline V gene data show CDR1 as SQVTM and CDR2 as ANQGSEA. The CDR3 consists of 15 residues. The germline V and J ends were trimmed by 1 base and 7 bases, with 19 bases remaining between them.

This clonotype was recorded at least ten times. V and J are TRBV6-2 or TRBV6-3 and TRBJ2-1; 9 positions match TRBD2. Trimming at V came to 0 bases and at J to 7 bases, leaving 10 bases not matched to a gene. The CDR3 sequence is 17 residues long. Germline CDR1 reads MNHEY; CDR2 reads SVGEGT. CDR3: CASSYSIRVAGVNEQFF. CDR3 bases: TGTGCCAGCAGTTACTCGATTAGGGTAGCGGGGGTTAATGAGCAGTTCTTC.

This clonotype occurred many times. The DNA of the CDR3 is TGTGCCAGCAGCTTAGAACCCTTAGCCAGGGGCAGGAGCACAGATACGCAGTATTTT. As protein: CASSLEPLARGRSTDTQYF. The V and J genes are TRBV11-2 and TRBJ2-3; a weak D match, TRBD1 (6 bases). The germline V gene has CDR1 SGHAT and CDR2 FQNNGV. V was pared by 0 bases and J by 0 bases, with 19 bases between. The CDR3 is 19 amino acids.

This clonotype was seen ten or more times. The gene calls are TRBV5-1 and TRBJ1-1; 7 bases are a match to TRBD1. The CDR3 spans 16 residues. The ends lost 4 bases at V and 0 bases at J; junction bases unmatched: 9. Germline V CDR1 and CDR2: SGHRS, YFSETQ. The CDR3 loop reads CASSEYDRELNTEAFF. CDR3 sequence (DNA): TGCGCCAGCAGCGAATACGACAGGGAATTGAACACTGAAGCTTTCTTT.

This clonotype was counted ten times or more. The rearrangement uses TRBV4-1 and TRBJ2-1; the match to TRBD2 covers 10 bases. V lost 3 bases, J lost 8 bases, and 13 bases stayed unmatched. The CDR3 runs 17 residues. Germline CDR1 reads MGHRA; CDR2 reads YSYEKL. The CDR3 nucleotides are TGCGCCAGCAGCCACAGAATAGCGGGGGGTGTAGTAGATGAGCAGTTCTTC. Amino acids: CASSHRIAGGVVDEQFF.

This chain connects TRBV5-5 to TRBJ2-7, with TRBD1 matching 8 bases. Germline trimming cut 2 bases from V and 3 bases from J; bases unmatched to any gene: 7. Germline-derived CDR1 and CDR2 are SGHKS and YYEKEE (reference sequence). The CDR3 covers 15 residues. As DNA, the CDR3 is TGTGCCAGCAGCTTTAGCCAGGGGGCCCTCTACGAGCAGTACTTC. Amino acid sequence: CASSFSQGALYEQYF.

At least ten counts were recorded for this clonotype. The chain employs TRBV30 and TRBJ1-2, with unresolved D. Germline V lookup: CDR1 GTSNPN, CDR2 SVGIG (reference sequence). The CDR3 runs 14 residues. The ends were cut back, 1 base at V and 1 base at J, with 10 bases in the middle. This chain's CDR3 is CAWSGDLLNYGYTF. As DNA, the CDR3 is TGTGCCTGGAGTGGGGATCTCCTTAACTATGGCTACACCTTC. The full variable domain, its missing parts supplied by reference TRBV30 and TRBJ1-2, is SQTIHQWPATLVQPVGSPLSLECTVEGTSNPNLYWYRQAAGRGLQLLFYSVGIGQISSEVPQNLSASRPQDRQFILSSKKLLLSDSGFYLCAWSGDLLNYGYTFGSGTRLTVV.

The table lists this clonotype with many counts. J is TRBJ1-5 and V is TRBV6-5; D unresolved. V was shortened by 0 bases and J by 6 bases, with 12 bases between the two germline ends. The CDR3 extends over 15 amino acids. CDR1 and CDR2 (germline): MNHEY, SVGAGI. CDR3 loop: CASSYSGQDLQPQHF. For the CDR3, the DNA is TGTGCCAGCAGTTACTCAGGGCAGGACCTTCAGCCCCAGCATTTT.

This chain joins TRBV10-3 and TRBJ1-5; D may be TRBD1 (5 bases). The germline CDR1 and CDR2 sequences are ENHRY and SYGVKD. Trimming took off 2 bases at V and 9 bases at J, with 17 bases between the two ends. The CDR3 extends over 15 amino acids. The CDR3 nucleotides read TGTGCCATCAGTGAGAATACAGGCCCTAGCGGGCCCCAGCATTTT. Translation: CAISENTGPSGPQHF.

This clonotype was counted ten times or more. It is unclear where the CDR3 begins or ends on the DNA, so no DNA is shown, and the CDR3 is as TCRdb lists it. The chain uses TRBV28 and TRBJ2-1. Germline CDR1 reads MDHEN; CDR2 reads SYDVKM. Including both end residues, the CDR3 is 14 amino acids long. CDR3 in amino acids: CASSSSSSYNEQFF.

About this clonotype: One junction end does not reproduce the germline sequence, and a read error may be involved. This rearrangement joins TRBV14 to TRBJ1-6; no clear D. The CDR3 extends over 15 amino acids. The germline V gene encodes CDR1 SGHDN and CDR2 FVKESK. The CDR3 is CASSQIRGSNSPLHF. The DNA for the CDR3 is TGTGCCAGCAGCCAAATTCGTGGATCCAATTCACCCCTCCACTTC. The full variable domain, its missing parts supplied by reference TRBV14 and TRBJ1-6, is EAGVTQFPSHSVIEKGQTVTLRCDPISGHDNLYWYRRVMGKEIKFLLHFVKESKQDESGMPNNRFLAERTGGTYSTLKVQPAELEDSGVYFCASSQIRGSNSPLHFGNGTRLTVT.

The chain couples TRBV7-9 to TRBJ2-1; 10 nucleotides agree with TRBD1. Germline CDR1 and CDR2: SEHNR and FQNEAQ (reference sequence). With V trimmed by 8 bases and J by 7 bases, 8 bases remained unmatched. The CDR3 extends over 14 amino acids. The CDR3 region has the DNA TGTGCCAGCCTAGAGGGACAGGGGCTAAATGAGCAGTTCTTC. Its protein product is CASLEGQGLNEQFF.

This clonotype was detected ten times or more. Germline is not matched at one junction end, which may reflect a read error. This chain joins TRBV7-7 and TRBJ2-1; 11 bases agree with TRBD2. Looked up from germline, CDR1 is SSHAT and CDR2 is FNYEAQ (reference sequence). The CDR3 loop spans 15 amino acids. This chain's CDR3 is CASSLTLGLADEQFF. CDR3 bases: TGTGCTAGCAGCTTAACCCTGGGACTAGCGGATGAGCAGTTCTTC.

This clonotype was detected many times. The chain employs TRBV7-9 and TRBJ2-2; D call uncertain. V gave up 1 base and J gave up 9 bases, with 6 bases separating them. The CDR3 totals 12 residues. In germline, CDR1 is SEHNR, CDR2 FQNEAQ (reference sequence). In DNA, the CDR3 is TGTGCCAGCAGCTTAGGTACCCGGGAGCTGTTTTTT. This sequence encodes CASSLGTRELFF.

In its sample, this clonotype was seen many times. The rearrangement joins TRBV7-8 to TRBJ2-5, with 12 nucleotides matching TRBD2. Germline V gene data show CDR1 as SGHVS and CDR2 as FQNEAQ. The CDR3 is made up of 16 amino acids. V was pared by 2 bases and J by 5 bases, with 6 bases of the junction left unmatched. The CDR3 bases are TGTGCCAGCAGCTTAAGCCTAGCGGGGGGGCATGAGACCCAGTACTTC. Its protein product is CASSLSLAGGHETQYF.

This clonotype has more than one count but fewer than ten. V and J are TRBV12-3 or TRBV12-4 and TRBJ2-5, with a tentative D call TRBD1 (6 bases). Trimming took off 2 bases at V and 2 bases at J, with 12 bases between the two ends. The CDR3 length is 15 residues. CDR3 sequence reads: CASSLSQGLQETQYF. CDR3 in DNA: TGTGCCAGCAGTTTATCCCAGGGGTTGCAAGAGACCCAGTACTTC.

This clonotype was detected ten times or more. The rearrangement links TRBV5-1 to TRBJ2-6; D is unresolved. The germline V and J ends were trimmed by 3 bases and 0 bases, with 13 bases remaining between them. Germline loops: CDR1 SGHRS, CDR2 YFSETQ. CDR3 length: 17 amino acids. CDR3 DNA: TGCGCCAGCAGCTCCAGACCCTCCTACTCTGGGGCCAACGTCCTGACTTTC. Its protein product is CASSSRPSYSGANVLTF.

There are many counts of this clonotype. CDR3 in DNA: TGTGCCAGCAGTTCAAAGCCACCGGGACAGGGGGCAACTGAAGCTTTCTTT. It yields the protein CASSSKPPGQGATEAFF. The chain combines TRBV6-5 with TRBJ1-1; 12 bases are shared with TRBD1. The trim removed 4 bases at V and 5 bases at J, leaving 11 bases unmatched. CDR3 length: 17 residues. CDR1 and CDR2 from the germline V gene are MNHEY and SVGAGI.

This sequence joins TRBV12-3 or TRBV12-4 and TRBJ2-5, with no clear D. The CDR3 sequence is 12 residues long. V shed 4 bases and J shed 5 bases, with 8 bases lying between them. The CDR3 is CASSWVTETQYF. CDR3 nucleotide sequence: TGTGCCAGCAGTTGGGTGACTGAGACCCAGTACTTC.

This clonotype has ten or more counts. This rearrangement joins TRBV11-2 to TRBJ2-5, with D perhaps TRBD2 (6 bases). Trimming took off 0 bases at V and 3 bases at J, with 20 bases between the two ends. Germline V lookup: CDR1 SGHAT, CDR2 FQNNGV. CDR3 length: 18 residues. The chain's CDR3 is CASSLDLEGGPTKETQYF. CDR3 nucleotides: TGTGCCAGCAGCTTAGATTTGGAGGGCGGACCTACGAAAGAGACCCAGTACTTC. The variable domain in full, with the rest retrieved from reference TRBV11-2 and TRBJ2-5, is EAGVAQSPRYKIIEKRQSVAFWCNPISGHATLYWYQQILGQGPKLLIQFQNNGVVDDSQLPKDRFSAERLKGVDSTLKIQPAKLEDSAVYLCASSLDLEGGPTKETQYFGPGTRLLVL.

This clonotype occurred many times. The chain links TRBV7-2 to TRBJ2-6; 11 bases line up with TRBD1. CDR1 and CDR2 (germline): SGHTA, FQGNSA. The CDR3 totals 20 residues. With V trimmed by 0 bases and J by 3 bases, 10 bases remained unmatched. The CDR3 DNA sequence: TGTGCCAGCAGCTTAGCGTGGTCCGGACAGGGGGCAGTTGGGGCCAACGTCCTGACTTTC. It encodes CASSLAWSGQGAVGANVLTF.

This clonotype was observed a few times. The genes are TRBV20-1 and TRBJ2-1, with 15 positions matching TRBD2. Germline V gene lookup returns CDR1 DFQATT and CDR2 SNEGSKA (reference sequence). CDR3 length: 16 amino acids. V dropped 6 bases and J dropped 0; count of bases not matched to a gene: 3. The CDR3 DNA reads TGCAGTGCCGGGACTAGCGGGAGGTTCTCCTACAATGAGCAGTTCTTC. It encodes CSAGTSGRFSYNEQFF.